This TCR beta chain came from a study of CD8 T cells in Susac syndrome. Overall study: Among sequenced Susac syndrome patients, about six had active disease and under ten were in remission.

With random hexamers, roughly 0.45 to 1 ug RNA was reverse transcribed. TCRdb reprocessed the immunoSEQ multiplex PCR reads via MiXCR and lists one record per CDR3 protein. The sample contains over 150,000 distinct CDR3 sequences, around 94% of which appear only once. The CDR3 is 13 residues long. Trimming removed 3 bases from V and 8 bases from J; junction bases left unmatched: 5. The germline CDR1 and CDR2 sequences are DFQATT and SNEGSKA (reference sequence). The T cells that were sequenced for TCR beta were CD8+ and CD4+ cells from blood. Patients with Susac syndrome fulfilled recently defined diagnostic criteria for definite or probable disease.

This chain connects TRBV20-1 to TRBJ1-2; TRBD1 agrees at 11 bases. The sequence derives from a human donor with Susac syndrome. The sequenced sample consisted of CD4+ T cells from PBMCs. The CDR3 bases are TGCAGTGCTAGTGGGACAGGGGGTCGAGGCTACACCTTC. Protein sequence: CSASGTGGRGYTF.